The rows below give T cell receptor beta chains drawn from one sample of a study of T cell responses to AZD1222 COVID-19 vaccine. Method: immunoSEQ multiplex PCR; TCRdb's copy keeps in-frame clones and lacks some. There are about 100,000 clones in the sample; roughly 90% occur only once, and roughly 2.8% lies in the top ten. Specimen: peripheral blood, collected on day 0 of AZD1222 vaccination. These receptors all come from an adult in good health. The CDR3 runs from the conserved cysteine through the conserved F or W. D genes are given only for firm matches. Rows give clone size only sometimes, using once, few, many, or a class for an expanded clone.

>TRBJ1-2|TRBV24-1|NA|13|few
CATSDRDWSGYTF
TGTGCCACCAGTGACCGAGATTGGTCGGGCTACACCTTC
>TRBJ2-1|TRBV4-3|TRBD2|15|NA
CASSQDGTRYNEQFF
TGCGCCAGCAGCCAAGATGGGACTAGATACAATGAGCAGTTCTTC
>TRBJ1-3|TRBV5-1|NA|13|NA
CASSWDLGNTIYF
TGCGCCAGCAGCTGGGACCTTGGAAACACCATATATTTT
>TRBJ2-7|TRBV28|NA|14|NA
CASSLRQGMYEQYF
TGTGCCAGCAGTTTGCGGCAGGGGATGTACGAGCAGTACTTC
>TRBJ1-2|TRBV29-1|TRBD1|13|NA
CSVVDRGSAGYTF
TGCAGCGTTGTAGACAGGGGATCGGCTGGCTACACCTTC
>TRBJ1-2|TRBV7-8|NA|13|NA
CASSFGQVYGYTF
TGTGCCAGCAGCTTTGGCCAGGTCTATGGCTACACCTTC
>TRBJ1-3|TRBV11-3|NA|15|NA
CASTGTRLGGNTIYF
TGTGCCAGCACCGGGACACGGCTGGGTGGAAACACCATATATTTT
>TRBJ1-4|TRBV14|NA|16|NA
CASSQAMGGSNEKLFF
TGTGCCAGCAGCCAGGCGATGGGAGGGAGCAATGAAAAACTGTTTTTT
>TRBJ2-6|TRBV9|NA|14|NA
CASSPLRGANVLTF
TGTGCCAGCAGCCCACTTCGAGGGGCCAACGTCCTGACTTTC
>TRBJ2-2|TRBV5-1|TRBD2|18|once
CASYPTSGGFWNTGELFF
TGCGCCAGCTACCCTACTAGCGGGGGGTTTTGGAACACCGGGGAGCTGTTTTTT
>TRBJ1-4|TRBV7-2|NA|14|NA
CASSFAGVKEKLFF
TGTGCCAGCAGCTTTGCAGGCGTGAAGGAAAAACTGTTTTTT
>TRBJ1-2|TRBV30|NA|12|NA
CAGDVGNYGYTF
TGTGCCGGGGACGTGGGAAACTATGGCTACACCTTC
>TRBJ1-4|TRBV4-3|NA|17|NA
CASSQPGRYPTNEKLFF
TGCGCCAGCAGCCAACCAGGGCGGTATCCAACTAATGAAAAACTGTTTTTT
>TRBJ2-5|TRBV4-3|TRBD2|16|NA
CASSPSSGGAWETQYF
TGCGCCAGCAGCCCTTCTAGCGGGGGGGCATGGGAGACCCAGTACTTC
>TRBJ2-1|TRBV6-5|NA|14|once
CASREGGSINEQFF
TGTGCCAGCAGAGAGGGGGGGTCAATCAATGAGCAGTTCTTC